These T cell receptor beta chains were read from a single sample in a study of blood T cell repertoires in COVID-19. Libraries were prepared by immunoSEQ multiplex PCR; TCRdb keeps only in-frame clonotypes and omits some of them. The sample lists 150,000 to 200,000 clones; 84% were seen once. Specimen: PBMCs or T cells enriched from blood (not recorded which). These receptors were taken from a woman between 45 and 60 years old who had recovered from COVID-19. CDR3s include the opening cysteine and the closing phenylalanine or tryptophan. A D gene is named only where the DNA matches it firmly. Clone size is shown for a subset of rows, as once, few, many or a class of expanded clone.

CDR3 protein: CASKQGREETQYF
CDR3 DNA: TGTGCCAGCAAGCAAGGGCGGGAAGAGACCCAGTACTTC
J gene: TRBJ2-5
clone size: .
D gene: .
V gene: TRBV28

CDR3 protein: CASSIGGTGGQETQYF
CDR3 DNA: TGTGCCAGTAGTATAGGGGGGACAGGGGGCCAAGAGACCCAGTACTTC
J gene: TRBJ2-5
clone size: .
D gene: TRBD1
V gene: TRBV19

CDR3 protein: CASSLSPTGNTEAFF
CDR3 DNA: TGTGCCAGCAGCTTATCGCCAACAGGAAACACTGAAGCTTTCTTT
J gene: TRBJ1-1
clone size: .
D gene: .
V gene: TRBV7-6

CDR3 protein: CASSPYRTGGGDTQYF
CDR3 DNA: TGTGCCAGCAGCCCTTATCGGACAGGGGGAGGAGATACGCAGTATTTT
J gene: TRBJ2-3
clone size: .
D gene: TRBD1
V gene: TRBV3-1/TRBV3-2

CDR3 protein: CASSVVESCANEKLFF
CDR3 DNA: TGTGCCAGCAGCGTAGTGGAGAGTTGTGCAAATGAAAAACTGTTTTTT
J gene: TRBJ1-4
clone size: .
D gene: .
V gene: TRBV9

CDR3 protein: CASSLTVGVNTGELFF
CDR3 DNA: TGTGCCAGCAGCCTCACAGTGGGAGTGAACACCGGGGAGCTGTTTTTT
J gene: TRBJ2-2
clone size: once
D gene: .
V gene: TRBV9

CDR3 protein: CASSVASGLAGAYEQYF
CDR3 DNA: TGTGCCAGCAGCGTAGCTTCTGGGCTAGCGGGGGCCTACGAGCAGTACTTC
J gene: TRBJ2-7
clone size: .
D gene: TRBD2
V gene: TRBV9

CDR3 protein: CASSLSRRSGDTQYF
CDR3 DNA: TGTGCCAGCAGCCTTTCGAGGCGGTCCGGAGATACGCAGTATTTT
J gene: TRBJ2-3
clone size: few
D gene: .
V gene: TRBV14

CDR3 protein: CASSLSRTGNEQFF
CDR3 DNA: TGTGCCAGCAGTTTATCGAGGACTGGGAATGAGCAGTTCTTC
J gene: TRBJ2-1
clone size: .
D gene: .
V gene: TRBV27

CDR3 protein: CASSYVGTGESLYF
CDR3 DNA: TGTGCCAGCAGTTATGTGGGGACGGGGGAGTCCCTATATTTT
J gene: TRBJ1-3
clone size: few
D gene: .
V gene: TRBV6-5